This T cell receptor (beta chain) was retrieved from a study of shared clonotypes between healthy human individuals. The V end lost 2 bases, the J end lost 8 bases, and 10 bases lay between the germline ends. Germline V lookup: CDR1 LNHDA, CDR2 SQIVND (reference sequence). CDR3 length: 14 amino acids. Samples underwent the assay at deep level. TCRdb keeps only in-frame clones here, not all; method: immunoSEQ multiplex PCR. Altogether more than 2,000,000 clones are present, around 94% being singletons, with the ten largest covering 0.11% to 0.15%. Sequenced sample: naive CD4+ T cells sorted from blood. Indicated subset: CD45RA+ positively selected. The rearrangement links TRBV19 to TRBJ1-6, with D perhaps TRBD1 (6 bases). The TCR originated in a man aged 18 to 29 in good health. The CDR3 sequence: CASSINREDSPLHF. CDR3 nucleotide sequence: TGTGCCAGTAGTATAAACAGGGAAGATTCACCCCTCCACTTT.